A single sample is the source of the 5 T cell receptor beta chains below, sequenced in a study of regulatory T cells in long-lasting Graves disease. Time point in this sample: newly diagnosed GD, antithyroid drugs for less than 3 months. With RNA extracted from PBMCs as input, the TCR library was made. Arm-PCR of CDR3 regions and iRepertoire HTBI primers were used to build TCR beta libraries. TCRdb reanalysed the multiplex PCR reads using MiXCR and keeps one entry per CDR3 protein. Here the sample spans 200,000 to 250,000 distinct CDR3 sequences, around 20% being singletons. The same data also contributed to another study, on T cells in Graves' hyperthyroidism and ophthalmopathy.

The sequenced sample was peripheral blood mononuclear cells (PBMCs), obtained at new diagnosis, from a patient treated with antithyroid drugs. These receptors originate from a woman in her twenties or thirties with Graves disease.

The table lists this clonotype with many counts. This chain joins TRBV3-1 and TRBJ1-3, with D maybe TRBD1 (5 bases). Deletions cut 0 bases from V and 0 bases from J, with 12 bases between. Germline V gives CDR1 LGHDT, CDR2 YNNKEL (reference sequence). The CDR3 totals 17 residues. The CDR3 bases are TGTGCCAGCAGCCAAGATAGATGGGGGGTCTCTGGAAACACCATATATTTT. Translating it yields CASSQDRWGVSGNTIYF. Supplemented by reference TRBV3-1 and TRBJ1-3, the full variable domain reads DTAVSQTPKYLVTQMGNDKSIKCEQNLGHDTMYWYKQDSKKFLKIMFSYNNKELIINETVPNRFSPKSPDKAHLNLHINSLELGDSAVYFCASSQDRWGVSGNTIYFGEGSWLTVV.

This clonotype occurred many times. J is TRBJ2-5 and V is TRBV19; maybe TRBD2 (7 bases). CDR3 length: 13 amino acids. V shed 3 bases and J shed 5 bases, with 10 bases lying between them. The germline V gene has CDR1 LNHDA and CDR2 SQIVND (reference sequence). DNA for the CDR3: TGTGCCAGTAGTATCGGGGGGCGGGAGACCCAGTACTTC. Protein sequence: CASSIGGRETQYF. The full variable domain, in which reference TRBV19 and TRBJ2-5 provide the parts outside the CDR3, is DGGITQSPKYLFRKEGQNVTLSCEQNLNHDAMYWYRQDPGQGLRLIYYSQIVNDFQKGDIAEGYSVSREKKESFPLTVTSAQKNPTAFYLCASSIGGRETQYFGPGTRLLVL.

There are many counts of this clonotype. The chain recombines TRBV28 with TRBJ2-6, with D possibly TRBD1 on 6 matching bases. This CDR3 has 18 residues. Germline CDR1 reads MDHEN; CDR2 reads SYDVKM. V gave up 8 bases and J gave up 1 base, with 21 bases separating them. CDR3 in DNA: TGTGCCAGCGGCCTGGGGGCAGTATCATCTTCTGGGGCCAACGTCCTGACTTTC. Amino acids: CASGLGAVSSSGANVLTF.

Comments on this clonotype: With a much larger clone just one base away, this may be a read error. V and J are TRBV12-3 or TRBV12-4 and TRBJ2-1; 13 nucleotides line up with TRBD2. The CDR3 covers 20 residues. In nucleotides, the CDR3 is TGTGCCAGCAGCGGAGGACTAGCGGGAGCCTTTGGTCGCTCCTACGATGAGCAGTTCTTC. Translation: CASSGGLAGAFGRSYDEQFF.

V is TRBV19 and J is TRBJ1-2; 8 nucleotides align to TRBD1. Germline assignment: CDR1 LNHDA and CDR2 SQIVND (reference sequence). The CDR3 spans 16 residues. Trimming at V came to 6 bases and at J to 3 bases, leaving 12 bases not matched to a gene. The CDR3 is CASSDPPGGADYGYTF. As DNA, the CDR3 is TGTGCCAGTAGCGACCCCCCAGGGGGCGCTGACTATGGCTACACCTTC. The variable domain in full, with the rest retrieved from reference TRBV19 and TRBJ1-2, is DGGITQSPKYLFRKEGQNVTLSCEQNLNHDAMYWYRQDPGQGLRLIYYSQIVNDFQKGDIAEGYSVSREKKESFPLTVTSAQKNPTAFYLCASSDPPGGADYGYTFGSGTRLTVV.